This T cell receptor beta chain is drawn from a study of control samples from healthy donors and cancer patients. Sequencing used immunoSEQ multiplex PCR; TCRdb keeps in-frame clones, though not all of them. The sample shows approximately 110,000 clones, approximately 90% of them seen only once. CDR3 length: 14 residues. With 5 bases removed from V and 2 bases from J, the gap between germline ends came to 11 bases. Looked up from germline, CDR1 is MNHEY and CDR2 is SVGEGT. Sequenced sample: blood. The chain carries TRBV6-2 or TRBV6-3 and TRBJ2-3; D ambiguous. The TCR comes from a woman under 30 in good health. This CDR3 reads CASSPHSVTDTQYF. CDR3 sequence (DNA): TGTGCCAGCAGTCCACACAGTGTCACAGATACGCAGTATTTT.